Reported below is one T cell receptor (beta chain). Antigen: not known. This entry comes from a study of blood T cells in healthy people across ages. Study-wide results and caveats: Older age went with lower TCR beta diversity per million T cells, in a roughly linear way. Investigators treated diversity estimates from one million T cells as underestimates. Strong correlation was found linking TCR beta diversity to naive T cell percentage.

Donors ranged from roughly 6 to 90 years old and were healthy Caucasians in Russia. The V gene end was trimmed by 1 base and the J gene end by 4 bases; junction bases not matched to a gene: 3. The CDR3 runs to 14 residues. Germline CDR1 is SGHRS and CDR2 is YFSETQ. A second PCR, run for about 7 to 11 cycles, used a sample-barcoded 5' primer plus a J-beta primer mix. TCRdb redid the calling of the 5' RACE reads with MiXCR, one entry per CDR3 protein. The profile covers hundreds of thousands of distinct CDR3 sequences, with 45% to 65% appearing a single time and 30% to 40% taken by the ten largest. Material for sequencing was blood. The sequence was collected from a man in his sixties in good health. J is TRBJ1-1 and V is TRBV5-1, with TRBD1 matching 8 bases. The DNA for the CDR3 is TGCGCCAGCAGCTTGTGGACAGGGCTCACTGAAGCTTTCTTT. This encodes CASSLWTGLTEAFF.